Presented here are 18 T cell receptor beta chains from one specimen sequenced in a study of shared clonotypes between healthy human individuals. The protocol was immunoSEQ multiplex PCR, while the TCRdb copy is restricted to in-frame clones and leaves out a portion. The data contain 850,000 to 1,200,000 clones, roughly 70% of them singletons. The sequenced material came from memory CD4+ T cells sorted from blood. Subset denoted: CD45RA-negative fraction. The receptors stem from a man aged 18 to 30 in good health.

This chain connects TRBV4-3 to TRBJ1-6; D is uncertain. Looked up from germline, CDR1 is LGHNA and CDR2 is YSLEER. CDR3 length: 15 residues. Between the trimmed V and J ends, which lost 3 bases and 2 bases, there was a span of 8 bases. CDR3 coding DNA: TGCGCCAGCAGCCAGGGTAACACCTATAATTCACCCCTCCACTTT. Protein sequence: CASSQGNTYNSPLHF.

The chain carries TRBV6-1 and TRBJ1-1, with 8 bases lining up with TRBD1. The V gene's germline CDR1 is MNHNS and CDR2 SASEGT. The CDR3 contains 13 residues. With V trimmed by 6 bases and J by 5 bases, 5 bases remained unmatched. In nucleotides, the CDR3 is TGTGCCAGCAGCCACGGACAGGGTACTGAAGCTTTCTTT. Translation gives CASSHGQGTEAFF.

V usage is TRBV19 and J usage is TRBJ1-5, with D possibly TRBD1 on 6 matching bases. The V end was cut by 4 bases, the J end by 1 base, with 11 bases between. This CDR3 is 15 amino acids long. Per germline, CDR1 LNHDA and CDR2 SQIVND (reference sequence). CDR3 nucleotides: TGTGCCAGTAGTAAGGGGGATGGGAGCAATCAGCCCCAGCATTTT. It codes for CASSKGDGSNQPQHF.

V usage is TRBV18 and J usage is TRBJ1-1; the match to TRBD1 covers 9 bases. From germline, CDR1 is KGHSH and CDR2 LQKENI. V shed 2 bases, J shed 3 bases, and the junction held 10 bases outside the gene matches. There are 17 residues in the CDR3. The CDR3 spells CASSPISTGQGDTEAFF. The CDR3 DNA reads as TGTGCCAGCTCACCAATTTCCACGGGACAGGGAGACACTGAAGCTTTCTTT.

V and J are TRBV28 and TRBJ1-2; 10 bases fit TRBD1. CDR1 and CDR2 (germline): MDHEN, SYDVKM. Trimming removed 5 bases from V and 8 bases from J; junction bases left unmatched: 20. This CDR3 contains 18 residues. The CDR3 here is CASSSPRDRGGPGYGYTF. As DNA, the CDR3 is TGTGCCAGCAGTAGCCCCCGGGACAGGGGAGGGCCAGGATACGGCTACACCTTC.

The V gene is TRBV6-1, the J gene TRBJ2-7; perhaps TRBD2 as D (6 bases). The CDR3 consists of 12 residues. Germline-derived CDR1 and CDR2 are MNHNS and SASEGT. V lost 6 bases to trimming and J lost 6 bases, with 12 bases between them. The CDR3 region has the DNA TGTGCCAGCAGCTTCGGGAGACGCGAGCAGTACTTC. The encoded protein is CASSFGRREQYF.

This clone was observed a handful of times. The same CDR3 also results from other DNA sequences found in this sample. This chain connects TRBV27 to TRBJ2-7; possible D gene TRBD1, 6 bases. Looked up from germline, CDR1 is MNHEY and CDR2 is SMNVEV (reference sequence). The CDR3 extends over 14 amino acids. With 1 base removed from V and 1 base from J, the gap between germline ends came to 8 bases. CDR3 protein: CASSLYRGSYEQYF. In nucleotides, the CDR3 is TGTGCCAGCAGTTTATATAGGGGGTCCTACGAGCAGTACTTC.

The rearrangement uses TRBV2 and TRBJ2-7; 9 bases are shared with TRBD2. Germline trimming cut 3 bases from V and 4 bases from J; bases unmatched to any gene: 7. The V gene's germline CDR1 is SNHLY and CDR2 FYNNEI. This CDR3 has 15 amino acids. The CDR3 sequence: CASSDSLAGRYEQYF. CDR3 sequence (DNA): TGTGCCAGCAGTGACTCGCTAGCGGGAAGGTACGAGCAGTACTTC.

This clone was observed at least ten times. The chain couples TRBV10-3 to TRBJ1-3; D is unresolved. The V end lost 7 bases, the J end lost 10 bases, and 14 bases lay between the germline ends. The length of the CDR3 is 12 residues. The germline V gene encodes CDR1 ENHRY and CDR2 SYGVKD. CDR3 amino acids: CAITSSLGTIYF. The DNA of the CDR3 is TGTGCCATCACTTCCTCACTCGGGACCATATATTTT.

V usage is TRBV10-1 and J usage is TRBJ2-1; TRBD2 aligns across 12 bases. Trimming cost V 2 bases and J 9 bases; bases outside gene matches: 8. Per germline, CDR1 WNHNN and CDR2 SYGVQD (reference sequence). CDR3 size: 16 residues. Here the CDR3 reads CASSESLAGGGAEQFF. The CDR3 DNA sequence: TGCGCCAGCAGTGAGAGTCTAGCGGGAGGGGGAGCTGAGCAGTTCTTC.

V usage is TRBV7-2 and J usage is TRBJ2-5; D ambiguous. The CDR3 covers 15 residues. Germline CDR1 is SGHTA and CDR2 is FQGNSA. Trimming left V 5 bases short and J 2 bases short, with 15 bases between. CDR3 bases: TGTGCCAGCAGCCGCCAGCGAGGAAATCAAGAGACCCAGTACTTC. Protein sequence: CASSRQRGNQETQYF.

The chain uses TRBV5-1 and TRBJ1-1; a possible D gene is TRBD1 (6 bases). Trimming took 6 bases from V and 6 from J, leaving 21 bases between them. The CDR3 totals 15 residues. Germline lookup yields CDR1 SGHRS and CDR2 YFSETQ. The chain's CDR3 is CASKEGTQGSAEAFF. The CDR3 nucleotides are TGCGCCAGCAAAGAAGGAACCCAGGGGAGCGCTGAAGCTTTCTTT.

The chain has TRBV12-5 and TRBJ2-2; a weak D match, TRBD1 (7 bases). This CDR3 spans 13 amino acids. Germline loops: CDR1 LGHNT, CDR2 FRNRAP. V was pared by 5 bases and J by 6 bases, with 10 bases between. The CDR3 DNA reads TGTGCTAGTGGTCCCAGGGGGGCCGGGGAGCTGTTTTTT. It codes for CASGPRGAGELFF.

J is TRBJ1-6 and V is TRBV6-5, with D unclear. V shed 0 bases and J shed 7 bases, with 7 bases lying between them. Germline V lookup: CDR1 MNHEY, CDR2 SVGAGI. The CDR3 runs to 14 residues. The CDR3, as DNA: TGTGCCAGCAGTTACTCGAATCAGAATTCACCCCTCCACTTT. Protein product: CASSYSNQNSPLHF.

The V and J genes are TRBV15 and TRBJ2-7; 10 nucleotides agree with TRBD2. The germline gives CDR1 LNHNV, CDR2 YYDKDF (reference sequence). This CDR3 comprises 15 residues. With V trimmed by 4 bases and J by 5 bases, 8 bases remained unmatched. The CDR3 here is CATSTGGLAGDEQYF. In DNA, the CDR3 is TGTGCCACCAGCACCGGGGGGCTAGCGGGAGACGAGCAGTACTTC.

The chain couples TRBV4-1 to TRBJ2-1, with TRBD2 identical over 7 bases. The trim removed 0 bases at V and 8 bases at J, leaving 7 bases unmatched. The CDR3 sequence is 15 residues long. Germline V gives CDR1 MGHRA, CDR2 YSYEKL. The CDR3 DNA reads as TGCGCCAGCAGCCAAGAATTCGACCGGGGGGATGAGCAGTTCTTC. Residues: CASSQEFDRGDEQFF.

In its sample, this clone was seen once. The same CDR3 also results from other DNA sequences found in this sample. This CDR3 reads CASSSGRETQYF. In nucleotides, the CDR3 is TGTGCCAGCAGTAGCGGGAGGGAGACCCAGTACTTC. This sequence joins TRBV6-5 and TRBJ2-5; 9 bases line up with TRBD2. J gave up 5 bases and V 5 bases, and 0 bases lay outside the gene matches. CDR1 MNHEY and CDR2 SVGAGI come from the germline V gene. There are 12 residues in the CDR3.

CDR3 protein: CASSEGNSNQPQHF. In DNA form, the CDR3 reads TGTGCCAGCAGTGAAGGAAATAGCAATCAGCCCCAGCATTTT. The V call is TRBV6-1, the J call TRBJ1-5; D remains ambiguous. From germline, CDR1 is MNHNS and CDR2 SASEGT. V was trimmed by 1 base and J by 0 bases, leaving 4 bases between them. The CDR3 extends over 14 amino acids.